The present T cell receptor (beta chain) was sequenced within a study of cytomegalovirus exposure and HLA in healthy donors. Regarding the study as a whole: The study labeled 170 or so TCR beta chains cytomegalovirus-associated.

PCR primers comprised 60 Vbeta and 13 Jbeta primers. Measured with immunoSEQ multiplex PCR; TCRdb has only the in-frame clones, and not every one. The sample carries some 76,000 clones, under 85% recorded once. Per the germline V gene, CDR1 is SNHLY and CDR2 is FYNNEI. CDR3 length: 12 amino acids. The V and J ends lost 7 bases and 6 bases respectively, with 10 bases between them. Points on this clone: The antigen is not known.

This receptor was identified in a woman between 40 and 55 years old in good health and CMV-seropositive. The rearrangement uses TRBV2 and TRBJ1-5; tentatively, D is TRBD1 (5 bases). The sequenced sample consisted of PBMCs. The CDR3 DNA reads as TGTGCCAGCAAGGCAGGGCGTCAGCCCCAGCATTTT. Its protein is CASKAGRQPQHF.